This TCR beta chain stems from a study of shared clonotypes between healthy human individuals. Study details: The donor group consisted of two women and a few men, aged 18 to 49. Study-wide results and limits: A handful of donors had approximately 4.6% of their naive CD4 clonotypes in common. In general, naive subsets displayed greater estimated richness than memory subsets did.

Positive CCR7 selection of CD45RO-negative cells yielded the naive CD8 cells, and terminally differentiated effector memory CD45RA+ cells were excluded. Regarding this clone: The antigen is not known.

Genomic DNA from each subset was divided evenly over several immunoSEQ plates. TCRdb's table, derived via immunoSEQ multiplex PCR, lists solely in-frame clones and lacks some. The table has millions of clones, less than 95% seen once; the top ten hold 1% to 1.3%. The source material was naive CD8+ T cells sorted from blood. The sequence came from a man between 18 and 35 years old in good health.

The CDR3 loop is CASSPGGGNYEQYF. In DNA form, the CDR3 reads TGCGCCAGCAGCCCGGGGGGCGGCAACTACGAGCAGTACTTC. The chain recombines TRBV4-1 with TRBJ2-7; tentatively, D is TRBD2 (7 bases). Trimming took off 4 bases at V and 3 bases at J, with 13 bases between the two ends. The CDR3 loop spans 14 amino acids. The germline CDR1 and CDR2 sequences are MGHRA and YSYEKL.